Reported below is one T cell receptor beta chain. As yet, its antigen is unknown. Profiling relied on immunoSEQ multiplex PCR, and the TCRdb table lists in-frame clones only, not all of them. The sample gives approximately 27,000 clones, under 90% of which show up once; around 0.33% is in the top ten. The CDR3 has 13 amino acids. Germline loops: CDR1 SGHAT, CDR2 FQDESV (reference sequence). V was pared by 4 bases and J by 4 bases, with 10 bases between. This sample is drawn from a study of STAT5B mutations in CD4+ large granular lymphocyte leukemia. General study results and limits: Without HLA matching, higher CD4+ than CD8+ T-LGLL clonality could reflect small sample size.

This sequence was found in a human donor in good health. What was sequenced was CD4+ T cells from blood buffy coats. V usage is TRBV11-1 and J usage is TRBJ1-1; the D gene is possibly TRBD1 (5 bases). CDR3 coding DNA: TGTGCCAGCAGCTCAGGGTCCTTCACTGAAGCTTTCTTT. It translates to CASSSGSFTEAFF.